This T cell receptor (beta chain) derives from a study of CD8+CD57+ T cells in acquired aplastic anemia. Researchers used genomic DNA as the template to profile TCR beta VDJ and CDR3. TCRdb independently ran MiXCR on the reads; one entry per CDR3 protein. The sample includes 400,000 to 450,000 distinct CDR3 sequences, 65% to 80% of them seen just once. V shed 6 bases and J 3 bases; nucleotides not matched to a gene: 11. The CDR3 is 16 amino acids. J is TRBJ2-7 and V is TRBV12-3 or TRBV12-4; 10 bases match TRBD2. The sample consisted of sorted CD4+, CD8+, or CD8+CD57+ T cells (not recorded which) from PBMCs. This TCR came from a human donor in good health, serving as a control. The CDR3 DNA sequence: TGTGCCAGCAGCCAAGAGACGAGCGGGGGGGACTACGAGCAGTACTTC. This encodes CASSQETSGGDYEQYF.